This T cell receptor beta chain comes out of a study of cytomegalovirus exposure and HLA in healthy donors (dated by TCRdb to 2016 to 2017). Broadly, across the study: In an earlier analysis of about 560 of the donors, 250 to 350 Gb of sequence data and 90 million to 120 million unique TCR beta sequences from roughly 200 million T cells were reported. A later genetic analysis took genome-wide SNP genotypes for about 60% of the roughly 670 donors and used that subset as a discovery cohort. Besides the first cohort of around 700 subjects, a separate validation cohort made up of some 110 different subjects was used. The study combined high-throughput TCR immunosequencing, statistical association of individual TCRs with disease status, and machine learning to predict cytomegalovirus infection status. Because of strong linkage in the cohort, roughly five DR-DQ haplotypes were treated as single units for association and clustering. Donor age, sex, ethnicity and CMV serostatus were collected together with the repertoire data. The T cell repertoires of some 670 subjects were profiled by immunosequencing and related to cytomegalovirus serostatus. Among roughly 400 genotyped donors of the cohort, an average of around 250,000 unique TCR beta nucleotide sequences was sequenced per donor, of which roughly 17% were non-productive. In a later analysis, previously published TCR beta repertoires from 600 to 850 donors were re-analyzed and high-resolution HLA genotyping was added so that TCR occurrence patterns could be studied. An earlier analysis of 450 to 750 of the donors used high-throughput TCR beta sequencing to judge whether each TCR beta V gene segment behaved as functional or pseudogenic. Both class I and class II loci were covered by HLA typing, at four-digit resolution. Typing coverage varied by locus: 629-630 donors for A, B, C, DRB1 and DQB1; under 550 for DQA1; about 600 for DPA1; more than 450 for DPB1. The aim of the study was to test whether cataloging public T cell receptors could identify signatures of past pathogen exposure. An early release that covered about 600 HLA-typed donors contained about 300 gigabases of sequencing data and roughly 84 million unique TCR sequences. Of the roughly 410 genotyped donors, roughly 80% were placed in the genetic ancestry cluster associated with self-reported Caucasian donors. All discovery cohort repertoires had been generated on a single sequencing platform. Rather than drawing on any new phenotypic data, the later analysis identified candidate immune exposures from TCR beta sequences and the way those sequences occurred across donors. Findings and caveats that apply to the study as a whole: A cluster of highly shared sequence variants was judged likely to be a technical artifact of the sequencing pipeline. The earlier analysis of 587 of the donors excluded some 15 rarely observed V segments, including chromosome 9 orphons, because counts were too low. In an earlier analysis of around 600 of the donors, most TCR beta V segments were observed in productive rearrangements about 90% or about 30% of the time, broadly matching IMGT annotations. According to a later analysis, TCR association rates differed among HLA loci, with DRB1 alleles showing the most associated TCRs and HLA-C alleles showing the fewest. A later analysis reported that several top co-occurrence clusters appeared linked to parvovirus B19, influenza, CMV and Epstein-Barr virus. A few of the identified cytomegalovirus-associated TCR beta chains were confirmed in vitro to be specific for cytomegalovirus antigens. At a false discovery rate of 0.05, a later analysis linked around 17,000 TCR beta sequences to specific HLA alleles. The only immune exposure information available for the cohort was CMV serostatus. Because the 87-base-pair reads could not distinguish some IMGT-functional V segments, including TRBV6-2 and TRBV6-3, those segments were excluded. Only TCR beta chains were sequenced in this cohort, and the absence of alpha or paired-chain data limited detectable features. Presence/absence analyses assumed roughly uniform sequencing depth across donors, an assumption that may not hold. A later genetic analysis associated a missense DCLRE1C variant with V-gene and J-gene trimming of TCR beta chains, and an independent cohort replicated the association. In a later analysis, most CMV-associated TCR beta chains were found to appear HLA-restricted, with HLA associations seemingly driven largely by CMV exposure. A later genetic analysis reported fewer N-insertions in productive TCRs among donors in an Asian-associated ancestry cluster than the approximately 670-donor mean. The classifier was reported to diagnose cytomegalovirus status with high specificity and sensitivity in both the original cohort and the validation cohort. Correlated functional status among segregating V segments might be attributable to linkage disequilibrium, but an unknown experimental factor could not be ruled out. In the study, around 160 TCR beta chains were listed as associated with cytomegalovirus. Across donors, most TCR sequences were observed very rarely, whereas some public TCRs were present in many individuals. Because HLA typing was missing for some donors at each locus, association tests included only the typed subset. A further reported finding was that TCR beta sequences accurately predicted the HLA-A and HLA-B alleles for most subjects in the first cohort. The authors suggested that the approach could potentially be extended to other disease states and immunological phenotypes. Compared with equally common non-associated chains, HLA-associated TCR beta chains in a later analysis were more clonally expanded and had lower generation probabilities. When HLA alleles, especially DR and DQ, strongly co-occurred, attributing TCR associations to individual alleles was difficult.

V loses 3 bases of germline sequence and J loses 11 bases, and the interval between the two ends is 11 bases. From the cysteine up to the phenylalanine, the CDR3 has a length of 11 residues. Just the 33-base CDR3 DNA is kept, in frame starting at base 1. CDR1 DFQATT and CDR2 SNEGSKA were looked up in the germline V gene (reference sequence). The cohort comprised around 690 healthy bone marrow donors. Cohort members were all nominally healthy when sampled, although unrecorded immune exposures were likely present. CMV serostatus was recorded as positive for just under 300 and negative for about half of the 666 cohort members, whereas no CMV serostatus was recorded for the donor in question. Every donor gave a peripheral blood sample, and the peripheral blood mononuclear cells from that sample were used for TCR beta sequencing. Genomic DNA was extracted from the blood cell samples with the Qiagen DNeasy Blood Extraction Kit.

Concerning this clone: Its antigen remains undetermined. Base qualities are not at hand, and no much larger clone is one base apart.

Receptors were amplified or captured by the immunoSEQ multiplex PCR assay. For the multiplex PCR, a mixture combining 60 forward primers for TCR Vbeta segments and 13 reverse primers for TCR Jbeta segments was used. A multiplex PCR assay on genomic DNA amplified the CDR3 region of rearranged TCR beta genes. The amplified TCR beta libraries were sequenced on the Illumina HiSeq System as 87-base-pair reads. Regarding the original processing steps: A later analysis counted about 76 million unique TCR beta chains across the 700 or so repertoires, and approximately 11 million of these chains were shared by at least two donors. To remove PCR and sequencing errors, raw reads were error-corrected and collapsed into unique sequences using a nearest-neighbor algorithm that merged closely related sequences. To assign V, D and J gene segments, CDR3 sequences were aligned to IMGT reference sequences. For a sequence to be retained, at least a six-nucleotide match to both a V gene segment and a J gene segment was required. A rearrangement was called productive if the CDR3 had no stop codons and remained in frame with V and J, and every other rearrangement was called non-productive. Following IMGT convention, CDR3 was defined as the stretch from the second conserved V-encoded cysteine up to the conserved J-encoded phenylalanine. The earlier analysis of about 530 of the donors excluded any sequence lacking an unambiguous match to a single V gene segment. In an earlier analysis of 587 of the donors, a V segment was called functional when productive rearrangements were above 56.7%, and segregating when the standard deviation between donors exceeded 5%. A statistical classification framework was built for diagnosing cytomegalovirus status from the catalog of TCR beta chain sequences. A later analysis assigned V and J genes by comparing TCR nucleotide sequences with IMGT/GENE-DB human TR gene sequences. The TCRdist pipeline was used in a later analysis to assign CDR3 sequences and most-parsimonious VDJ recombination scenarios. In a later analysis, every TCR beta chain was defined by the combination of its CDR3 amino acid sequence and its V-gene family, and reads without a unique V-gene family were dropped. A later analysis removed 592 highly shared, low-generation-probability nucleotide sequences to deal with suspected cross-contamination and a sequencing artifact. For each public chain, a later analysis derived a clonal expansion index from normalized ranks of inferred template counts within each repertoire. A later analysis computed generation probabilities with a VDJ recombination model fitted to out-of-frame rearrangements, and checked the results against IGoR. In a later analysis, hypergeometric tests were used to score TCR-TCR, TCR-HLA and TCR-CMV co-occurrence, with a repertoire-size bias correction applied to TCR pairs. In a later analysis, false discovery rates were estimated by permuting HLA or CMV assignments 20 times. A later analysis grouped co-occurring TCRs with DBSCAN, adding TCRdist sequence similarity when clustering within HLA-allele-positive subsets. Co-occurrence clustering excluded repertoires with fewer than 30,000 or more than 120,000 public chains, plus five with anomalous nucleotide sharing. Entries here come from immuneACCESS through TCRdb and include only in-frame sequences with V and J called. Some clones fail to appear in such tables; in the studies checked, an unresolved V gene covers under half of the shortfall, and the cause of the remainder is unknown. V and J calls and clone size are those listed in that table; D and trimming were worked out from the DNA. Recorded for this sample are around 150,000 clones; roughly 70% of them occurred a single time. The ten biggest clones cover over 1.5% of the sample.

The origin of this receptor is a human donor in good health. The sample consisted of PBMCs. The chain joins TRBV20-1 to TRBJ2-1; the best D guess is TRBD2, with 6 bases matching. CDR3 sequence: CSARRAGQQFF. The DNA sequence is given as TGCAGTGCTAGGAGAGCGGGTCAGCAGTTCTTC.